This T cell receptor (beta chain) comes out of a study of cytomegalovirus exposure and HLA in healthy donors. The study's findings and limits: After further analysis at a later stage, 16,951 TCR beta sequences were associated with HLA alleles at 0.05 false discovery rate. HLA restriction was apparent for most CMV-associated TCR beta chains in a later analysis.

About this clone itself: Its antigen is not known.

The PCR ran on 60 Vbeta and 13 Jbeta primers. The protocol was immunoSEQ multiplex PCR, while the TCRdb copy is restricted to in-frame clones and leaves out a portion. Found here are 90,000 to 100,000 clones, under 70% of them singletons; the top ten hold roughly 2.5%. This receptor was identified in a man aged 45-65 years in good health and CMV-seronegative. The specimen sequenced was PBMCs.

CDR3 sequence (DNA): TGTGCCTGGGCTGGGAGCTCCTACAATGAGCAGTTCTTC. Translation: CAWAGSSYNEQFF. J is TRBJ2-1 and V is TRBV30, with a tentative D call TRBD2 (5 bases). Germline V lookup: CDR1 GTSNPN, CDR2 SVGIG (reference sequence). The CDR3 is 13 residues long. V was shortened by 5 bases and J by 0 bases, with 8 bases between the two germline ends.